A single sample gave rise to the 14 T cell receptor beta chains below, sequenced in a study of shared T cell receptors in the human thymus. Libraries were prepared by immunoSEQ multiplex PCR; TCRdb keeps only in-frame clonotypes and omits some of them. The sample yields roughly 660,000 clones, roughly 90% seen once. In addition, the sample was reused for a study of human thymus T cells.

The specimen sequenced was thymocytes. These TCRs come from a boy under two years old with a congenital heart defect.

In this sample, this clone turned up once. The chain is built from TRBV19 and TRBJ2-7, with 8 bases matching TRBD2. Germline V gene lookup returns CDR1 LNHDA and CDR2 SQIVND (reference sequence). Trimming removed 6 bases from V and 3 bases from J; junction bases left unmatched: 4. This CDR3 is 13 amino acids long. The CDR3 reads CASSPGTSYEQYF. CDR3 DNA sequence: TGTGCCAGTAGCCCCGGGACTAGCTACGAGCAGTACTTC. Looking up the rest from reference TRBV19 and TRBJ2-7 gives the full variable domain: DGGITQSPKYLFRKEGQNVTLSCEQNLNHDAMYWYRQDPGQGLRLIYYSQIVNDFQKGDIAEGYSVSREKKESFPLTVTSAQKNPTAFYLCASSPGTSYEQYFGPGTRLTVT.

DNA for the CDR3: TGTGCCAGCAGCTTACTGAGCGGGGGATACAATGAGCAGTTCTTC. It codes for CASSLLSGGYNEQFF. The rearrangement joins TRBV11-2 to TRBJ2-1; 8 bases align to TRBD2. CDR1 and CDR2 from the germline V gene are SGHAT and FQNNGV. The CDR3 is 15 amino acids. Trimming at V came to 2 bases and at J to 4 bases, leaving 4 bases not matched to a gene.

This chain connects TRBV6-4 to TRBJ2-2, with 7 bases lining up with TRBD2. The CDR3 covers 15 residues. CDR1 is MRHNA and CDR2 is SNTAGT in the germline V gene. The CDR3 region has the DNA TGTGCGAAATTGGCTAGCGGTGCGAACACCGGGGAGCTGTTTTTT. Its protein product is CAKLASGANTGELFF.

This clone was recorded only once. V gene TRBV5-6 combines with J gene TRBJ2-5, with 7 bases lining up with TRBD2. The germline V gene encodes CDR1 SGHDT and CDR2 YYEEEE. After removal of 3 bases from V and 10 bases from J, the junction contained 15 bases not matched to a gene. The CDR3 loop spans 15 amino acids. The CDR3: CASSCIGTTSGDQYF. In nucleotides, the CDR3 is TGTGCCAGCAGCTGTATCGGGACTACCTCCGGGGACCAGTACTTC.

V usage is TRBV5-5 and J usage is TRBJ2-3; D gene uncertain. The CDR3 sequence is 17 residues long. Between the trimmed V and J ends, which lost 4 bases and 2 bases, there was a span of 20 bases. Per germline, CDR1 SGHKS and CDR2 YYEKEE (reference sequence). The CDR3 protein is CASSRTLHLPHTDTQYF. The CDR3 coding sequence is TGTGCCAGCAGCCGAACCTTACATCTTCCTCACACAGATACGCAGTATTTT.

V and J are TRBV4-2 and TRBJ2-2; D is undetermined. The CDR3 is 14 residues long. V shed 0 bases and J shed 6 bases, with 8 bases lying between them. Germline V gene lookup returns CDR1 LGHNA and CDR2 YNFKEQ. The CDR3 loop is CASSQEQQPGELFF. DNA of the CDR3: TGTGCCAGCAGCCAAGAGCAACAACCCGGGGAGCTGTTTTTT.

The chain joins TRBV7-2 to TRBJ2-7; 7 bases align to TRBD2. The CDR3 spans 13 residues. The J segment lost 2 bases and the V segment lost 6 bases, leaving 4 bases of the junction unmatched. Germline V gene lookup returns CDR1 SGHTA and CDR2 FQGNSA. The CDR3 is CASRASGAYEQYF. DNA of the CDR3: TGTGCCAGCAGGGCTAGCGGAGCCTACGAGCAGTACTTC.

This clone has a single count. V and J are TRBV11-1 and TRBJ2-2; 9 bases line up with TRBD1. CDR1 and CDR2 (germline): SGHAT, FQDESV (reference sequence). The CDR3 consists of 14 residues. J lost 6 bases, V lost 4 bases, and 3 bases had no gene match. The CDR3 nucleotides are TGTGCCAGCAGCTCCCGGGACAGGGCCGGGGAGCTGTTTTTT. Its translation is CASSSRDRAGELFF.

This clone was recorded once. V and J are TRBV11-2 and TRBJ2-7; TRBD2 matches 9 bases. This CDR3 region has 18 residues. Germline assignment: CDR1 SGHAT and CDR2 FQNNGV. V was clipped by 5 bases and J by 2 bases; unmatched bases: 16. In DNA, the CDR3 is TGTGCCAGCAGCCTACCCGCCCTAGCGGGAAGGGAGACCTACGAGCAGTACTTC. Translating gives CASSLPALAGRETYEQYF.

The chain is built from TRBV7-2 and TRBJ1-4, with D uncertain. Trimming left V 1 base short and J 4 bases short, with 7 bases between. From germline, CDR1 is SGHTA and CDR2 FQGNSA. This CDR3 comprises 14 residues. The CDR3 loop reads CASSLGLVNEKLFF. The CDR3 DNA reads TGTGCCAGCAGCTTAGGACTAGTTAATGAAAAACTGTTTTTT.

In this sample, this clone turned up once. The chain combines TRBV7-8 with TRBJ2-1, with TRBD2 matching over 11 bases. This CDR3 contains 20 residues. The germline V gene encodes CDR1 SGHVS and CDR2 FQNEAQ. Losses at the gene ends were 1 base for V and 5 bases for J; bases not matched to a gene: 16. Written as DNA, the CDR3 is TGTGCCAGCAGCTTAGGGAGTATACTAGCGGGAGACGTAAGGGACAATGAGCAGTTCTTC. As protein: CASSLGSILAGDVRDNEQFF.

The V and J genes are TRBV7-9 and TRBJ2-7; 8 nucleotides align to TRBD1. Germline values: CDR1 SEHNR, CDR2 FQNEAQ (reference sequence). The CDR3 extends over 14 amino acids. The V gene end was trimmed by 8 bases and the J gene end by 1 base; junction bases not matched to a gene: 7. The CDR3 nucleotides read TGTGCCAGCGGACCGGGACAGGCTTCCTACGAGCAGTACTTC. Translating gives CASGPGQASYEQYF.

The J gene is TRBJ2-1, the V gene TRBV6-5; 14 bases line up with TRBD2. V lost 2 bases, J lost 7 bases, and 4 bases stayed unmatched. CDR3 length: 16 residues. Germline V gene lookup returns CDR1 MNHEY and CDR2 SVGAGI. CDR3 bases: TGTGCCAGCAGTTACACCCGGACTAGCGGGAGGAATGAGCAGTTCTTC. Amino acid sequence: CASSYTRTSGRNEQFF.

The V and J genes are TRBV18 and TRBJ2-7, with a tentative D call TRBD2 (6 bases). From germline, CDR1 is KGHSH and CDR2 LQKENI. V was clipped by 4 bases and J by 5 bases, with 24 bases between them. The CDR3 length is 17 residues. Here the CDR3 DNA reads TGTGCCAGCTCACACCTTATAAGTAGCGGTACCTACCACGAGCAGTACTTC. Protein: CASSHLISSGTYHEQYF.